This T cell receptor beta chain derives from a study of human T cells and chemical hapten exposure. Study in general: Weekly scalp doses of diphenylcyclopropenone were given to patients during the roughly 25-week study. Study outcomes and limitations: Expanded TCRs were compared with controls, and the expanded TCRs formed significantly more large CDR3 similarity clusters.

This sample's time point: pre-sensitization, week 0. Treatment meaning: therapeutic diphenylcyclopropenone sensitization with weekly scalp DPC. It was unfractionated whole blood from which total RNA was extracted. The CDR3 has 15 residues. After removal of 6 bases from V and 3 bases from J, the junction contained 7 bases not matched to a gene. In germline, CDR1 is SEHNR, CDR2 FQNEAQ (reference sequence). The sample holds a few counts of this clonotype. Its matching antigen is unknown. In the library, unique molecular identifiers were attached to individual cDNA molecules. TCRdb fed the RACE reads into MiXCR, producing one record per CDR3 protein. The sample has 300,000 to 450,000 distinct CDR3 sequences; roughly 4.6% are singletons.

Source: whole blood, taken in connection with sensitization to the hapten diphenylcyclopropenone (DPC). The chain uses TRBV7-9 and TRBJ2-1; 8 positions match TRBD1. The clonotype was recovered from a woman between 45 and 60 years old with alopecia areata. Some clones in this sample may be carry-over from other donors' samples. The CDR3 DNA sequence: TGTGCCAGCAGATCTGACAGGGGAGGCTACAATGAGCAGTTCTTC. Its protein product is CASRSDRGGYNEQFF.